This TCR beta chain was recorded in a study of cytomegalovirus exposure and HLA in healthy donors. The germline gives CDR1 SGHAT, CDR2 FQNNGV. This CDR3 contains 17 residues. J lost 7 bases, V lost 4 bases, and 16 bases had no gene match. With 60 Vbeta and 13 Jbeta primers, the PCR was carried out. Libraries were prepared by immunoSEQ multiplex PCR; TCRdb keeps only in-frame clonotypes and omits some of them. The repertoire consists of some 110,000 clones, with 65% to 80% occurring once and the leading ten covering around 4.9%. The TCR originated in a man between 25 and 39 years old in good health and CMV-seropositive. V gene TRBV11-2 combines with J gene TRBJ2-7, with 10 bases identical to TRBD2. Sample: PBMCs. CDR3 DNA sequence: TGTGCCAGCAGCTCCACAGGGAAAGCGGGGGGGCCGGGTGAGCAGTACTTC. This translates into CASSSTGKAGGPGEQYF.